Listed below are T cell receptor beta chains from one sample, sequenced in a study of response to subunit inactivated influenza vaccine. TCRdb re-called the RT-PCR reads through MiXCR, storing one row per CDR3 protein. The sample holds approximately 200,000 distinct CDR3 sequences, 13% to 15% seen once. The sample here was CD8+ T cells sorted from PBMCs, taken 4 to 6 days after vaccination. The receptors derive from a man aged 50 to 59 who received an inactivated influenza vaccine. The CDR3 runs from the conserved cysteine through the conserved F or W. Each record gives: D gene, J gene, clone size, V gene, CDR3 protein, CDR3 DNA. A D gene is named only where the DNA matches it firmly. Clone size, where shown, is once, few, many, or a class for clones that have expanded.

d_call: -; j_call: TRBJ2-2; clone_size: few; v_call: TRBV7-7; cdr3_aa: CASSPTIGNGELFF; cdr3_nt: TGTGCTAGCAGCCCAACCATAGGAAACGGGGAGCTGTTTTTT
d_call: -; j_call: TRBJ1-2; clone_size: few; v_call: TRBV20-1; cdr3_aa: CSARRTHDYGYTF; cdr3_nt: TGCAGTGCTAGACGGACCCATGACTATGGCTACACCTTC
d_call: TRBD2; j_call: TRBJ2-7; clone_size: -; v_call: TRBV12-3/TRBV12-4; cdr3_aa: CASSSHSGGADFYEQYF; cdr3_nt: TGTGCCAGCAGTTCCCATAGCGGGGGGGCCGATTTCTACGAGCAGTACTTC
d_call: TRBD2; j_call: TRBJ2-1; clone_size: -; v_call: TRBV27; cdr3_aa: CASALSGRYNEQFF; cdr3_nt: TGTGCCAGCGCCCTTAGCGGGAGGTACAATGAGCAGTTCTTC
d_call: TRBD1; j_call: TRBJ2-7; clone_size: many; v_call: TRBV11-2; cdr3_aa: CASSFGTGYYEQYF; cdr3_nt: TGTGCCAGCAGCTTCGGGACAGGTTACTACGAGCAGTACTTC
d_call: -; j_call: TRBJ2-1; clone_size: few; v_call: TRBV12-3/TRBV12-4; cdr3_aa: CASSQGSDEQFF; cdr3_nt: TGTGCCAGCAGTCAAGGGAGCGATGAGCAGTTCTTC
d_call: -; j_call: TRBJ2-1; clone_size: few; v_call: TRBV10-2; cdr3_aa: CASGNLGNEQFF; cdr3_nt: TGCGCCAGCGGAAACCTGGGCAATGAGCAGTTCTTC
d_call: -; j_call: TRBJ2-1; clone_size: -; v_call: TRBV21-1; cdr3_aa: CASSLGGTSPYNEQFF; cdr3_nt: TGTGCCAGCAGCTTAGGCGGGACCTCCCCCTACAATGAGCAGTTCTTC
d_call: -; j_call: TRBJ2-7; clone_size: -; v_call: TRBV20-1; cdr3_aa: CSARPVINYEQYF; cdr3_nt: TGCAGTGCCAGACCGGTTATCAATTACGAGCAGTACTTC
d_call: -; j_call: TRBJ2-7; clone_size: -; v_call: TRBV15; cdr3_aa: CATSRDRGQSYEQYF; cdr3_nt: TGTGCCACCAGCAGAGATCGCGGGCAGAGCTACGAGCAGTACTTC
d_call: -; j_call: TRBJ2-7; clone_size: -; v_call: TRBV6-1; cdr3_aa: CASSEDIRGQLYEQYF; cdr3_nt: TGTGCCAGCAGTGAAGATATAAGGGGACAACTATACGAGCAGTACTTC
d_call: -; j_call: TRBJ1-1; clone_size: few; v_call: TRBV12-3/TRBV12-4; cdr3_aa: CASSLPRGWDLIF; cdr3_nt: TGTGCCAGCAGTTTACCCCGGGGGTGGGACCTCATCTTT
d_call: TRBD1; j_call: TRBJ1-2; clone_size: few; v_call: TRBV20-1; cdr3_aa: CSPSPGDSYGYTF; cdr3_nt: TGCAGTCCTTCCCCGGGGGACAGCTATGGCTACACCTTC
d_call: -; j_call: TRBJ1-2; clone_size: -; v_call: TRBV4-2; cdr3_aa: CASSQGSDYGYTF; cdr3_nt: TGTGCCAGCAGCCAAGGGAGCGACTATGGCTACACCTTC
d_call: -; j_call: TRBJ2-7; clone_size: many; v_call: TRBV3-1; cdr3_aa: CASSHFGPSYEQYF; cdr3_nt: TGTGCCAGCAGCCACTTCGGGCCCTCCTACGAGCAGTACTTC
d_call: TRBD2; j_call: TRBJ2-7; clone_size: -; v_call: TRBV9; cdr3_aa: CASSPWTGGGYEQYF; cdr3_nt: TGTGCCAGCAGCCCTTGGACGGGGGGAGGCTACGAGCAGTACTTC
d_call: -; j_call: TRBJ2-2; clone_size: -; v_call: TRBV9; cdr3_aa: CASSVDQGAGELFF; cdr3_nt: TGTGCCAGCAGCGTAGACCAGGGAGCCGGGGAGCTGTTTTTT
d_call: -; j_call: TRBJ2-1; clone_size: few; v_call: TRBV12-3/TRBV12-4; cdr3_aa: CASSLTSNSEFF; cdr3_nt: TGTGCCAGCAGTCTGACTAGTAACTCGGAGTTCTTC
d_call: -; j_call: TRBJ2-3; clone_size: -; v_call: TRBV4-3; cdr3_aa: CASSQSDTQYF; cdr3_nt: TGCGCCAGCAGCCAGTCAGATACGCAGTATTTT
d_call: -; j_call: TRBJ2-7; clone_size: few; v_call: TRBV7-2; cdr3_aa: CASSLGVGRGYEQYF; cdr3_nt: TGTGCCAGCAGCTTAGGTGTGGGTCGGGGCTACGAGCAGTACTTC
d_call: TRBD1; j_call: TRBJ2-1; clone_size: many; v_call: TRBV29-1; cdr3_aa: CSAEPGGDYNEQFF; cdr3_nt: TGCAGCGCCGAACCAGGGGGCGACTACAATGAGCAGTTCTTC
d_call: -; j_call: TRBJ2-3; clone_size: few; v_call: TRBV29-1; cdr3_aa: CSVEGRANTDTQYF; cdr3_nt: TGCAGCGTTGAGGGCAGGGCCAACACAGATACGCAGTATTTT
d_call: TRBD1; j_call: TRBJ1-5; clone_size: -; v_call: TRBV7-4; cdr3_aa: CASSWGSGTVVNQPQHF; cdr3_nt: TGTGCCAGCAGCTGGGGATCAGGGACAGTAGTCAATCAGCCCCAGCATTTT
d_call: TRBD2; j_call: TRBJ2-1; clone_size: -; v_call: TRBV5-1; cdr3_aa: CASSPTSGGLGNEQFF; cdr3_nt: TGCGCCAGCAGCCCGACTAGCGGGGGCCTAGGGAATGAGCAGTTCTTC
d_call: -; j_call: TRBJ2-3; clone_size: many; v_call: TRBV12-3/TRBV12-4; cdr3_aa: CASSLWGAVDTQYF; cdr3_nt: TGTGCCAGCAGTTTATGGGGCGCGGTGGATACGCAGTATTTT
d_call: -; j_call: TRBJ2-3; clone_size: few; v_call: TRBV30; cdr3_aa: CAWSARTHTQYF; cdr3_nt: TGTGCCTGGAGTGCTAGGACGCATACGCAGTATTTT
d_call: TRBD2; j_call: TRBJ2-3; clone_size: -; v_call: TRBV6-5; cdr3_aa: CASRLAGGHTDTQYF; cdr3_nt: TGTGCCAGCAGACTAGCGGGGGGCCACACAGATACGCAGTATTTT
d_call: -; j_call: TRBJ1-1; clone_size: -; v_call: TRBV13; cdr3_aa: CASSLLRAGRDTEAFF; cdr3_nt: TGTGCCAGCAGCTTACTCCGGGCGGGGAGGGACACTGAAGCTTTCTTT
d_call: -; j_call: TRBJ2-1; clone_size: -; v_call: TRBV18; cdr3_aa: CASSPPAGVGQDEQFF; cdr3_nt: TGTGCCAGCTCACCCCCTGCAGGGGTGGGGCAGGATGAGCAGTTCTTC
d_call: -; j_call: TRBJ2-7; clone_size: -; v_call: TRBV25-1; cdr3_aa: CASSEYPDRSAPYEQYF; cdr3_nt: TGTGCCAGCAGTGAATATCCTGACAGGTCCGCTCCCTACGAGCAGTACTTC
d_call: TRBD1; j_call: TRBJ1-2; clone_size: -; v_call: TRBV6-5; cdr3_aa: CASSTGTAGYTF; cdr3_nt: TGTGCCAGCAGTACCGGGACAGCAGGCTACACCTTC
d_call: -; j_call: TRBJ2-5; clone_size: -; v_call: TRBV5-4; cdr3_aa: CASSLEGGLGQETQYF; cdr3_nt: TGTGCCAGCAGCTTGGAGGGGGGGCTCGGCCAAGAGACCCAGTACTTC
d_call: TRBD1; j_call: TRBJ1-5; clone_size: -; v_call: TRBV19; cdr3_aa: CASSTRTGADNQPQHF; cdr3_nt: TGTGCCAGTAGTACCCGGACAGGGGCAGACAATCAGCCCCAGCATTTT
d_call: -; j_call: TRBJ2-5; clone_size: few; v_call: TRBV7-9; cdr3_aa: CASSLEAGGRETQYF; cdr3_nt: TGTGCCAGCAGCTTAGAGGCAGGAGGGCGAGAGACCCAGTACTTC
d_call: TRBD2; j_call: TRBJ2-7; clone_size: -; v_call: TRBV4-1; cdr3_aa: CASARRGSLNEQYF; cdr3_nt: TGCGCCAGCGCCCGGCGGGGGAGTTTGAACGAGCAGTACTTC
d_call: -; j_call: TRBJ2-3; clone_size: -; v_call: TRBV29-1; cdr3_aa: CSVEGVSTDTQYF; cdr3_nt: TGCAGCGTTGAAGGGGTTAGCACAGATACGCAGTATTTT
d_call: TRBD1; j_call: TRBJ2-7; clone_size: -; v_call: TRBV25-1; cdr3_aa: CASSGTGIEQYF; cdr3_nt: TGTGCCAGCAGCGGGACAGGGATCGAGCAGTACTTC
d_call: -; j_call: TRBJ2-7; clone_size: few; v_call: TRBV6-2/TRBV6-3; cdr3_aa: CASSYIAYEQYF; cdr3_nt: TGTGCCAGCAGTTACATAGCCTACGAGCAGTACTTC
d_call: -; j_call: TRBJ2-7; clone_size: few; v_call: TRBV11-2; cdr3_aa: CASSSSPELEQYF; cdr3_nt: TGTGCCAGCAGCTCCAGCCCGGAACTTGAGCAGTACTTC
d_call: -; j_call: TRBJ1-1; clone_size: few; v_call: TRBV6-2/TRBV6-3; cdr3_aa: CASSTSLFGTEAFF; cdr3_nt: TGTGCCAGCAGTACCTCTCTCTTCGGGACTGAAGCTTTCTTT
d_call: -; j_call: TRBJ2-3; clone_size: few; v_call: TRBV14; cdr3_aa: CASSHGRSHTDTQYF; cdr3_nt: TGTGCCAGCAGCCACGGACGTTCTCACACAGATACGCAGTATTTT
d_call: TRBD1; j_call: TRBJ2-3; clone_size: many; v_call: TRBV28; cdr3_aa: CASSLTGYLFTDTQYF; cdr3_nt: TGTGCCAGCAGTTTGACAGGGTATCTCTTCACAGATACGCAGTATTTT
d_call: -; j_call: TRBJ2-2; clone_size: few; v_call: TRBV5-6; cdr3_aa: CASSLDSNTGELFF; cdr3_nt: TGTGCCAGCAGCTTGGATAGCAACACCGGGGAGCTGTTTTTT
d_call: -; j_call: TRBJ2-2; clone_size: few; v_call: TRBV12-3/TRBV12-4; cdr3_aa: CASSLKGPGELFF; cdr3_nt: TGTGCCAGCAGTTTAAAGGGGCCCGGGGAGCTGTTTTTT
d_call: -; j_call: TRBJ2-1; clone_size: many; v_call: TRBV4-3; cdr3_aa: CASSQDSLRLGYGDEQFF; cdr3_nt: TGCGCCAGCAGCCAAGATTCCCTAAGACTGGGCTACGGGGATGAGCAGTTCTTC
d_call: -; j_call: TRBJ2-1; clone_size: few; v_call: TRBV10-3; cdr3_aa: CAISEGVDEQFF; cdr3_nt: TGTGCCATCAGTGAGGGTGTGGATGAGCAGTTCTTC
d_call: TRBD1; j_call: TRBJ2-7; clone_size: many; v_call: TRBV7-9; cdr3_aa: CASSTGGFGYEQYF; cdr3_nt: TGTGCCAGCAGTACAGGGGGCTTTGGGTACGAGCAGTACTTC
d_call: -; j_call: TRBJ2-1; clone_size: few; v_call: TRBV4-3; cdr3_aa: CASSPQGLSAYNEQFF; cdr3_nt: TGCGCCAGCAGCCCCCAGGGTCTCAGCGCCTACAATGAGCAGTTCTTC
d_call: -; j_call: TRBJ2-1; clone_size: few; v_call: TRBV4-3; cdr3_aa: CASSQGDFDNEQFF; cdr3_nt: TGCGCCAGCAGCCAGGGAGACTTTGACAATGAGCAGTTCTTC